Listed here is a single T cell receptor beta chain. Its specific antigen is unknown. No quality values exist for individual bases; no much larger clone is one base distant. V is cut by 3 bases and J by 3 bases, and the space between the germline ends is 12 bases. The germline V gene gives CDR1 as SGDLS and CDR2 as YYNGEE. Inclusive of the bounding cysteine and phenylalanine, the CDR3 is 15 residues long. Only the CDR3 portion is preserved as DNA: 45 bases, with reading frame beginning at the first base. The time point label for this specimen denotes: baseline before first vaccination. Vaccinee samples were obtained from the UK trials COV001 and COV002, which included a single-blind randomized controlled phase 2/3 trial of AZD1222 (ChAdOx1 nCoV-19) in healthy adults. For TCRbeta chain sequencing, PBMC samples were collected from trial participants at day 0 and at day 28 after the second dose. The CDR3 regions of human TCRbeta chains were analyzed by immunosequencing. In the source study's methods: TCRs in the repertoires were compared against a reference library of SARS-CoV-2-specific TCRs that had been generated with the MIRA antigen-specificity platform. Breadth was defined as the fraction of unique TCRs that were SARS-CoV-2-associated. Depth was defined as the fraction of total T cells that were SARS-CoV-2-associated. Using the MIRA data, every spike-specific TCR was mapped to the spike region that the TCR reacted to and assigned to either a CD4 or a CD8 class. Log10-transformed breadth and depth values were compared by one-way ANOVA with Sidak's multiple comparisons tests. Imported from immuneACCESS, the table was reduced by TCRdb to in-frame sequences with V and J called. These copies leave out some clones; in studies compared against another copy, an unresolved V gene accounts for under half, and the cause of the remainder is not known. V and J calls and clone size come straight from that table; D and trimming were deduced from the DNA. The sample table holds about 130,000 clones, of which less than 95% were seen once. The biggest ten clones account for 6.9% of the sample.

This sample was included in a study of T cell responses to AZD1222 COVID-19 vaccine (dated by TCRdb to the early 2020s). With regard to the full study: Because spike-specific TCR depth and breadth did not differ between the two schedules, AZD1222 recipients who got a second dose at roughly 4 weeks were pooled with those who got a second dose at roughly 12 weeks. A total of approximately 230 trial participants underwent TCR sequencing, of whom 207 received two doses of AZD1222 and about 25 received two doses of the MenACWY control vaccine. Trial participants were enrolled into age subgroups of 18-55, 56-69 and 70-plus years, which contained roughly 140, 27 and 60 TCR-sequenced participants, respectively.

What the study reported, not specific to this receptor: The vaccine-associated CD4 TCRs covered the entire spike protein, and the dominant responses fell in regions 160-218 and 743-854. A significant rise in spike-specific TCR breadth and depth was observed after two AZD1222 doses relative to day 0 and relative to MenACWY recipients. Because no day 14 peak-response samples were available, repertoires were characterized only after the peak T cell response. Reportedly, close to half of the unique spike-specific TCRs recognized epitopes lying outside the regions that are mutated in the B.1.351 and B.1.1.7 variants. Most participants were white British and females outnumbered males, and the authors suggested that clonal diversity may have been underestimated. In the small 56-69-year group, the increase in depth fell short of significance, most likely because of low power. Conclusions about previously exposed vaccinees are limited because only five to seven AZD1222 recipients were SARS-CoV-2 seropositive at baseline.

The chain joins TRBV9 to TRBJ2-2, with the D gene call left open. Sample: peripheral blood, taken on day 0 of AZD1222 vaccination. The receptor was isolated from an adult in good health. The CDR3 reads as follows: CASSADPADTGELFF. The sequenced DNA: TGTGCCAGCAGCGCCGACCCCGCGGACACCGGGGAGCTGTTTTTT. Joined to the reference TRBV9 and TRBJ2-2 proteins, this CDR3 gives the full variable domain: DSGVTQTPKHLITATGQRVTLRCSPRSGDLSVYWYQQSLDQGLQFLIQYYNGEERAKGNILERFSAQQFPDLHSELNLSSLELGDSALYFCASSADPADTGELFFGEGSRLTVL.